This T cell receptor beta chain comes out of a study of CD8+CD57+ T cells in acquired aplastic anemia. In patients chosen for sequencing, flow cytometry had shown CD8+CD57+ cell expansion. This clonotype has ten or more counts. Profiling of TCR beta VDJ combinations and CDR3 sequences used genomic DNA as template. One entry per CDR3 protein results from TCRdb running MiXCR on the reads. The table has about half a million distinct CDR3 sequences, roughly 34% seen once. The length of the CDR3 is 13 residues. V lost 3 bases to trimming and J lost 2 bases, with 7 bases between them. Germline V gives CDR1 LNHDA, CDR2 SQIVND (reference sequence).

The gene calls are TRBV19 and TRBJ1-2, with D maybe TRBD1 (5 bases). This TCR derives from a human donor with aplastic anemia. The sequencing input was sorted CD4+, CD8+, or CD8+CD57+ T cells (not recorded which) from PBMCs. The CDR3 DNA sequence: TGTGCCAGTAGTATCGCAGGGAACTATGGCTACACCTTC. It is translated as CASSIAGNYGYTF.